One and the same sample provided the 17 T cell receptor beta chains below, sequenced in a study of T cell responses to AZD1222 COVID-19 vaccine. The data were produced by immunoSEQ multiplex PCR, yet TCRdb's version contains in-frame clones alone and is incomplete. The sample contains 130,000 or so clones, about 89% of which appear only once. The sample consisted of peripheral blood, taken 28 days after the second dose of the MenACWY control vaccine. Every receptor here comes from an adult who received the MenACWY meningococcal vaccine as a control.

This sequence joins TRBV12-5 and TRBJ1-3, with 10 bases that match TRBD1. Looked up from germline, CDR1 is LGHNT and CDR2 is FRNRAP. The V gene end was trimmed by 8 bases and the J gene end by 0 bases; junction bases not matched to a gene: 16. The CDR3 extends over 19 amino acids. For the CDR3, the DNA is TGTGCTAGTAAGCCGGGACAGGGGATCCCGGCACACTCTGGAAACACCATATATTTT. It is translated as CASKPGQGIPAHSGNTIYF. The full variable domain, in which reference TRBV12-5 and TRBJ1-3 provide the parts outside the CDR3, is DARVTQTPRHKVTEMGQEVTMRCQPILGHNTVFWYRQTMMQGLELLAYFRNRAPLDDSGMPKDRFSAEMPDATLATLKIQPSEPRDSAVYFCASKPGQGIPAHSGNTIYFGEGSWLTVV.

The chain uses TRBV9 and TRBJ2-1, with 8 bases fitting TRBD1. The germline V gene has CDR1 SGDLS and CDR2 YYNGEE. The CDR3 is 16 amino acids. J gave up 3 bases and V 0 bases, and 5 bases lay outside the gene matches. CDR3 coding DNA: TGTGCCAGCAGCGTAGGCACCGGGACAGGCTACAATGAGCAGTTCTTC. This sequence encodes CASSVGTGTGYNEQFF.

The J gene is TRBJ2-7, the V gene TRBV3-1 (or the pseudogene TRBV3-2), with a tentative D call TRBD1 (6 bases). This CDR3 has 14 residues. With 8 bases removed from V and 2 bases from J, the gap between germline ends came to 16 bases. The V gene's germline CDR1 is LGHDT and CDR2 YNNKEL (reference sequence). CDR3 residues: CASADRSIPYEQYF. The CDR3 bases are TGTGCCAGCGCCGACAGGTCCATCCCCTACGAGCAGTACTTC.

The chain carries TRBV9 and TRBJ2-1; 9 nucleotides agree with TRBD2. Per germline, CDR1 SGDLS and CDR2 YYNGEE. The CDR3 totals 17 residues. The V and J ends lost 4 bases and 0 bases, in that order; junction bases with no gene match: 8. The CDR3 spells CASSPLREGFSYNEQFF. The CDR3, as DNA: TGTGCCAGCAGCCCCTTGCGGGAGGGCTTCTCCTACAATGAGCAGTTCTTC. Supplemented by reference TRBV9 and TRBJ2-1, the full variable domain reads DSGVTQTPKHLITATGQRVTLRCSPRSGDLSVYWYQQSLDQGLQFLIQYYNGEERAKGNILERFSAQQFPDLHSELNLSSLELGDSALYFCASSPLREGFSYNEQFFGPGTRLTVL.

The rearrangement joins TRBV6-1 to TRBJ1-1, with 8 bases fitting TRBD1. V was pared by 2 bases and J by 8 bases, with 4 bases of the junction left unmatched. This CDR3 is built from 13 residues. Germline V gene sequence: CDR1 MNHNS, CDR2 SASEGT. Written as DNA, the CDR3 is TGTGCCAGCAGTGAATGGGCAGGGGGCGAAGCTTTCTTT. Translation gives CASSEWAGGEAFF.

J is TRBJ2-2 and V is TRBV28, with TRBD2 identical over 16 bases. V shed 4 bases and J 5 bases; nucleotides not matched to a gene: 1. The CDR3 runs 16 residues. Per the germline V gene, CDR1 is MDHEN and CDR2 is SYDVKM. The CDR3 DNA sequence: TGTGCCAGCAGTTCGGGACTAGCGGGGGGGACCGGGGAGCTGTTTTTT. This encodes CASSSGLAGGTGELFF. Full variable domain (remainder filled in from reference TRBV28 and TRBJ2-2): DVKVTQSSRYLVKRTGEKVFLECVQDMDHENMFWYRQDPGLGLRLIYFSYDVKMKEKGDIPEGYSVSREKKERFSLILESASTNQTSMYLCASSSGLAGGTGELFFGEGSRLTVL.

V is TRBV3-1 (or the pseudogene TRBV3-2) and J is TRBJ1-5, with D possibly being TRBD1 (5 bases). Deletions cut 4 bases from V and 1 base from J, with 8 bases between. Germline values: CDR1 LGHDT, CDR2 YNNKEL (reference sequence). This CDR3 region has 14 residues. The CDR3 protein is CASSPGLSNQPQHF. The CDR3, as DNA: TGTGCCAGCAGCCCGGGACTGAGCAATCAGCCCCAGCATTTT.

This clone came up once. CDR3 sequence: CSVDRPNYGYTF. As DNA, the CDR3 is TGCAGCGTTGATCGGCCTAACTATGGCTACACCTTC. The V call is TRBV29-1, the J call TRBJ1-2, with D hard to call. Trimming left V 3 bases short and J 0 bases short, with 5 bases between. CDR1 SQVTM and CDR2 ANQGSEA come from the germline V gene. The CDR3 runs 12 residues.

V is TRBV7-2 and J is TRBJ1-4; TRBD1 aligns across 8 bases. The ends lost 5 bases at V and 6 bases at J; junction bases unmatched: 8. Germline V gives CDR1 SGHTA, CDR2 FQGNSA. The CDR3 covers 15 residues. The CDR3 DNA reads TGTGCCAGCAGCCTGACAGGGGAAAAAGATGAAAAACTGTTTTTT. Protein: CASSLTGEKDEKLFF.

The rearrangement links TRBV30 to TRBJ2-5; 7 nucleotides line up with TRBD1. J gave up 1 base and V 3 bases, and 5 bases lay outside the gene matches. The CDR3 runs to 14 residues. CDR1 and CDR2 from the germline V gene are GTSNPN and SVGIG (reference sequence). For the CDR3, the DNA is TGTGCCTGGAGAACCCCAGGGGGCCAAGAGACCCAGTACTTC. Its translation is CAWRTPGGQETQYF.

The rearrangement joins TRBV3-1 (or the pseudogene TRBV3-2) to TRBJ2-3, with 9 bases identical to TRBD2. Trimming removed 5 bases from V and 0 bases from J; junction bases left unmatched: 6. The V gene's germline CDR1 is LGHDT and CDR2 YNNKEL (reference sequence). This CDR3 contains 16 residues. The CDR3 region is CASSVAGASSTDTQYF. The CDR3 nucleotides read TGTGCCAGCAGCGTAGCGGGGGCTTCAAGCACAGATACGCAGTATTTT.

The chain joins TRBV2 to TRBJ2-7; D may be TRBD1 (6 bases). Germline V gives CDR1 SNHLY, CDR2 FYNNEI. The germline V and J ends were trimmed by 6 bases and 0 bases, with 12 bases remaining between them. The CDR3 extends over 14 amino acids. CDR3 protein: CASRGQLHSYEQYF. In DNA form, the CDR3 reads TGTGCCAGCAGAGGACAGCTCCACTCCTACGAGCAGTACTTC.

This chain links TRBV3-1 (or the pseudogene TRBV3-2) with TRBJ2-3; D not resolved. Per the germline V gene, CDR1 is LGHDT and CDR2 is YNNKEL (reference sequence). CDR3 length: 12 residues. Deletions cut 0 bases from V and 3 bases from J, with 1 base between. The DNA for the CDR3 is TGTGCCAGCAGCCAAGATACAGATACGCAGTATTTT. It translates to CASSQDTDTQYF.

The chain uses TRBV24-1 and TRBJ2-2, with 8 bases aligning to TRBD1. The CDR3 consists of 18 residues. After removal of 4 bases from V and 3 bases from J, the junction contained 12 bases not matched to a gene. From germline, CDR1 is KGHDR and CDR2 SFDVKD. This CDR3 reads CATSDPRAGGSYTGELFF. The CDR3 nucleotides read TGTGCCACCAGTGACCCCAGGGCAGGGGGCTCTTACACCGGGGAGCTGTTTTTT.

The V and J genes are TRBV27 and TRBJ1-2; 9 bases fit TRBD1. V was clipped by 2 bases and J by 8 bases; unmatched bases: 15. CDR1 MNHEY and CDR2 SMNVEV come from the germline V gene (reference sequence). The CDR3 has 17 amino acids. CDR3 in amino acids: CASSLTPPLQGALGYTF. CDR3 in DNA: TGTGCCAGCAGTTTAACGCCCCCTTTACAGGGGGCGTTGGGCTACACCTTC.

The V and J genes are TRBV7-8 and TRBJ1-1; no clear D gene. The V end lost 5 bases, the J end lost 4 bases, and 5 bases lay between the germline ends. Germline values: CDR1 SGHVS, CDR2 FQNEAQ. This CDR3 comprises 11 residues. CDR3 nucleotides: TGTGCCAGCAGCCCATTCACTGAAGCTTTCTTT. Encoded protein: CASSPFTEAFF.

The chain links TRBV3-1 (or the pseudogene TRBV3-2) to TRBJ1-4; D call uncertain. The V and J ends lost 3 bases and 8 bases respectively, with 10 bases between them. Germline V gives CDR1 LGHDT, CDR2 YNNKEL (reference sequence). The CDR3 extends over 13 amino acids. The CDR3 reads CASSHYEEEKLFF. In nucleotides, the CDR3 is TGTGCCAGCAGCCACTATGAAGAGGAAAAACTGTTTTTT.